These 17 T cell receptor beta chains came from one sample sequenced in a study of T cells after yellow fever vaccination. In TCRdb, the 5' RACE reads were re-called with MiXCR into one record per CDR3 protein. The repertoire holds around 530,000 distinct CDR3 sequences, with about a sixth as singletons. Sequenced material: PBMCs, taken 5 to 6 days after the first yellow fever vaccination. Every receptor here comes from a man aged 18 to 30 who received the YFV17D yellow fever vaccine.

The V and J genes are TRBV13 and TRBJ1-4, with D possibly TRBD1 on 5 matching bases. The ends were cut back, 5 bases at V and 5 bases at J, with 12 bases in the middle. The CDR3 totals 14 residues. Germline values: CDR1 PRHDT, CDR2 FYEKMQ (reference sequence). The CDR3 bases are TGTGCCAGCAGCCAGGGAAAGGGAAATGAAAAACTGTTTTTT. As protein: CASSQGKGNEKLFF.

V is TRBV27 and J is TRBJ2-3, with a tentative D call TRBD1 (5 bases). Between the trimmed V and J ends, which lost 5 bases and 4 bases, there was a span of 13 bases. This CDR3 comprises 14 residues. From germline, CDR1 is MNHEY and CDR2 SMNVEV (reference sequence). CDR3 sequence: CASSPIRAADTQYF. The CDR3, as DNA: TGTGCCAGCAGTCCCATCAGGGCGGCAGATACGCAGTATTTT.

This clonotype was seen repeatedly, ten times or more. The CDR3 nucleotides are TGTGCCAGCAGCGTAGGTCCATCGGCAGGGTCAAGCTACGAGCAGTACTTC. It is translated as CASSVGPSAGSSYEQYF. The rearrangement joins TRBV9 to TRBJ2-7; weak D call: TRBD1 (5 bases). CDR3 length: 17 amino acids. Germline loops: CDR1 SGDLS, CDR2 YYNGEE. Trimming pared 0 bases from V and 3 bases from J, leaving 19 bases between.

J is TRBJ2-1 and V is TRBV12-3 or TRBV12-4; D is possibly TRBD2 (7 bases). Between the trimmed V and J ends, which lost 8 bases and 7 bases, there was a span of 18 bases. The CDR3 spans 14 residues. DNA of the CDR3: TGTGCCAGCTCTCGCGGGGGCCAGAGGAATGAGCAGTTCTTC. It yields the protein CASSRGGQRNEQFF.

This clonotype has just a few counts. The V gene is TRBV12-3 or TRBV12-4, the J gene TRBJ2-3; either TRBD1 or TRBD2 may supply D (5 bases each). Trimming pared 6 bases from V and 1 base from J, leaving 14 bases between. This CDR3 contains 15 residues. The CDR3 DNA reads TGTGCCAGCAGCCCCAGGGACGCTGGCACAGATACGCAGTATTTT. Its protein product is CASSPRDAGTDTQYF.

This clonotype was observed at least ten times. V gene TRBV28 combines with J gene TRBJ2-1; 7 bases line up with TRBD2. CDR1 MDHEN and CDR2 SYDVKM come from the germline V gene. V lost 8 bases to trimming and J lost 0 bases; unmatched junction nucleotides: 4. The CDR3 contains 14 residues. As DNA, the CDR3 is TGTGCCAGCGTAGGCGGGAGCTCCTACAATGAGCAGTTCTTC. This codes for CASVGGSSYNEQFF.

This clonotype was counted a few times. The V call is TRBV7-3, the J call TRBJ2-1, with TRBD1 as a possible D gene (6 bases). The CDR3 totals 14 residues. The ends were cut back, 2 bases at V and 10 bases at J, with 15 bases in the middle. Germline CDR1 SGHTA, CDR2 FQGTGA. The DNA for the CDR3 is TGTGCCAGCAGCTTATCCCGGGACACTGAGGAGCAGTTCTTC. Translating it yields CASSLSRDTEEQFF.

This clonotype was found a few times. The rearrangement joins TRBV5-1 to TRBJ2-5, with 7 bases lining up with TRBD2. This CDR3 comprises 15 residues. Trimming cost V 2 bases and J 1 base; bases outside gene matches: 5. CDR1 SGHRS and CDR2 YFSETQ come from the germline V gene. In DNA form, the CDR3 reads TGCGCCAGCAGCTTTACGCGGGGGATCCAAGAGACCCAGTACTTC. It is translated as CASSFTRGIQETQYF.

This clonotype was counted ten times or more. The rearrangement joins TRBV27 to TRBJ2-1; 8 bases are shared with TRBD2. V was clipped by 5 bases and J by 7 bases; unmatched bases: 1. In germline, CDR1 is MNHEY, CDR2 SMNVEV (reference sequence). The CDR3 is made up of 12 amino acids. CDR3 in amino acids: CASSQRGNEQFF. The CDR3 nucleotides are TGTGCCAGCAGTCAGCGGGGGAATGAGCAGTTCTTC.

The chain carries TRBV6-2 or TRBV6-3 and TRBJ2-3; no reliable D call. Germline V gives CDR1 MNHEY, CDR2 SVGEGT. This CDR3 comprises 12 residues. V gave up 8 bases and J gave up 1 base, with 7 bases separating them. This CDR3 is CASFSGTDTQYF. In DNA form, the CDR3 reads TGTGCCAGCTTTTCGGGCACAGATACGCAGTATTTT.

This clonotype was seen only once. This chain connects TRBV6-1 to TRBJ2-2, with TRBD1 matching 7 bases. Germline V gene data show CDR1 as MNHNS and CDR2 as SASEGT. V gave up 5 bases and J gave up 3 bases; unmatched junction bases: 9. The CDR3 has 16 residues. CDR3 sequence reads: CASSRMTGMHTGELFF. DNA for the CDR3: TGTGCCAGCAGTCGAATGACAGGGATGCACACCGGGGAGCTGTTTTTT.

This chain links TRBV30 with TRBJ2-7; no clear D gene. CDR3 size: 14 residues. CDR1 is GTSNPN and CDR2 is SVGIG in the germline V gene (reference sequence). The V end was cut by 2 bases, the J end by 1 base, with 12 bases between. The CDR3 bases are TGTGCCTGGAGTCCAGACACTACATCCTACGAGCAGTACTTC. This codes for CAWSPDTTSYEQYF. Full variable domain (outside the CDR3, taken from reference TRBV30 and TRBJ2-7): SQTIHQWPATLVQPVGSPLSLECTVEGTSNPNLYWYRQAAGRGLQLLFYSVGIGQISSEVPQNLSASRPQDRQFILSSKKLLLSDSGFYLCAWSPDTTSYEQYFGPGTRLTVT.

This clonotype was found a few times. CDR3 sequence: CASSFPRGGSSYEQYF. CDR3 nucleotides: TGTGCCAGCAGCTTCCCCCGCGGGGGGTCGTCCTACGAGCAGTACTTC. The rearrangement joins TRBV5-4 to TRBJ2-7; the match to TRBD2 covers 8 bases. Germline V gene sequence: CDR1 SGHNT, CDR2 YYREEE (reference sequence). The J segment lost 1 base and the V segment lost 2 bases, leaving 8 bases of the junction unmatched. CDR3 length: 16 amino acids.

Only a few counts were recorded for this clonotype. The chain combines TRBV5-1 with TRBJ1-1; D is unresolved. V lost 0 bases and J lost 2, with 8 bases in between. The germline V gene has CDR1 SGHRS and CDR2 YFSETQ. This CDR3 has 14 amino acids. The CDR3: CASSLGPSNTEAFF. DNA for the CDR3: TGCGCCAGCAGCTTGGGACCGAGTAACACTGAAGCTTTCTTT.

The sample holds a few counts of this clonotype. The J gene is TRBJ2-1, the V gene TRBV5-1; 11 nucleotides align to TRBD2. The V segment lost 5 bases and the J segment 5 bases; nucleotides outside the gene matches: 6. The CDR3 runs to 15 residues. Looked up from germline, CDR1 is SGHRS and CDR2 is YFSETQ. The CDR3 sequence is CASRSGTSGNNEQFF. CDR3 sequence (DNA): TGCGCCAGCAGGTCCGGGACTAGCGGAAACAATGAGCAGTTCTTC. The full variable domain, rest sourced from reference TRBV5-1 and TRBJ2-1, is KAGVTQTPRYLIKTRGQQVTLSCSPISGHRSVSWYQQTPGQGLQFLFEYFSETQRNKGNFPGRFSGRQFSNSRSEMNVSTLELGDSALYLCASRSGTSGNNEQFFGPGTRLTVL.

CDR3 protein: CASSQDPIRGAYSYNEQFF. As DNA, the CDR3 is TGTGCCAGCAGCCAAGATCCTATCAGGGGGGCTTACTCCTACAATGAGCAGTTCTTC. The chain is built from TRBV14 and TRBJ2-1; perhaps TRBD1 as D (7 bases). V lost 0 bases and J 0 bases, leaving 18 bases between the germline ends. Germline V gene data show CDR1 as SGHDN and CDR2 as FVKESK. This CDR3 is built from 19 residues.

This clonotype came up a few times. The rearrangement uses TRBV25-1 and TRBJ1-1; D perhaps matches TRBD1 (6 bases). Trimming shortened V by 2 bases and J by 9 bases, and 22 bases separated the two germline ends. Germline loops: CDR1 MGHDK, CDR2 SYGVNS. The CDR3 extends over 16 amino acids. CDR3 bases: TGTGCCAGCAGTGAACTTTGGGCGTCGGCGGGGGCGAAAGCTTTCTTT. Amino acids: CASSELWASAGAKAFF.